This TCR beta chain was recorded in a study of CD8+ T cells in alopecia areata. Study-wide findings and caveats: Higher clonality than in normal scalp was seen in lesional scalp, especially alopecia totalis/universalis.

This clone was recorded only once. Antigen: not known. The identical CDR3 is also encoded by other nucleotide sequences in the sample. Germline V gene data show CDR1 as SGHRS and CDR2 as YFSETQ. V was cut by 2 bases and J by 4 bases, with 10 bases left in between. The CDR3 covers 13 residues. This sample's treatment: oral pan-JAK inhibitor, 5-10 mg twice daily. Once RNA had been extracted, it was reverse transcribed into cDNA to act as the sequencing template. Sequencing was performed with immunoSEQ multiplex PCR; in TCRdb, only in-frame clones are kept and a portion is missing. The sample lists around 110,000 clones, about 83% occurring once.

Sequencing used CD8+ T cells sorted from blood, obtained at week 24, from a patient treated with tofacitinib. V gene TRBV5-1 combines with J gene TRBJ2-7, with TRBD1 as a possible D gene (6 bases). This receptor was obtained from a human donor with alopecia areata. Here the CDR3 reads CASSFGQSYEQYF. The CDR3 DNA reads TGCGCCAGCAGCTTTGGACAGTCTTACGAGCAGTACTTC.